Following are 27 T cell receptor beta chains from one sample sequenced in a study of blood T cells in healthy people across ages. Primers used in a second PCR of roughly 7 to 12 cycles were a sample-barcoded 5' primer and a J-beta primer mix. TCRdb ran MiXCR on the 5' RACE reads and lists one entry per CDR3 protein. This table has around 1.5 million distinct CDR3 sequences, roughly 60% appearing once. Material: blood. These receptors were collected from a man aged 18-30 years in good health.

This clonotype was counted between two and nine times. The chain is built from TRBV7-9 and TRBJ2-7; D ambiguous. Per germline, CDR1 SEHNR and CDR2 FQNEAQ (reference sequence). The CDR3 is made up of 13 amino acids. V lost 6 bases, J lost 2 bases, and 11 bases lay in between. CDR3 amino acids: CASSSAATYEQYF. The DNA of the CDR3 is TGTGCCAGCAGTTCCGCTGCTACCTACGAGCAGTACTTC.

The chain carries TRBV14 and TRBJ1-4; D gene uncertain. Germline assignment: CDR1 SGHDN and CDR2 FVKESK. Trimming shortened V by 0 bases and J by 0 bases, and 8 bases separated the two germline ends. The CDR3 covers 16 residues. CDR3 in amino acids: CASSQDRAATNEKLFF. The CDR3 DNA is TGTGCCAGCAGCCAAGATAGGGCTGCAACTAATGAAAAACTGTTTTTT.

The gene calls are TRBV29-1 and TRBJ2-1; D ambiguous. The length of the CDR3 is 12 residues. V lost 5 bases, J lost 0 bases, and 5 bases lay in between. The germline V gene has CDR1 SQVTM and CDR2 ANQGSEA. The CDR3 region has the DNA TGCAGCGTTCGGCACTCCTACAATGAGCAGTTCTTC. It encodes CSVRHSYNEQFF.

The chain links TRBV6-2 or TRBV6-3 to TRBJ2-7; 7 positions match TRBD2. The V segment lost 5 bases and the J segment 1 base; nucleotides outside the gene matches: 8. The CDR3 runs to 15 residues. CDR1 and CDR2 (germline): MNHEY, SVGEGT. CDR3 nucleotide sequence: TGTGCCAGCAGTCCAATTCCGGGACTATCCTACGAGCAGTACTTC. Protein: CASSPIPGLSYEQYF.

Written as DNA, the CDR3 is TGTGCCAGCAGCGTAAGGGACAAAGCCTACGAGCAGTACTTC. Translated, it gives CASSVRDKAYEQYF. The gene calls are TRBV9 and TRBJ2-7; D perhaps matches TRBD1 (6 bases). Germline loops: CDR1 SGDLS, CDR2 YYNGEE. The CDR3 totals 14 residues. Deletions cut 1 base from V and 2 bases from J, with 10 bases between.

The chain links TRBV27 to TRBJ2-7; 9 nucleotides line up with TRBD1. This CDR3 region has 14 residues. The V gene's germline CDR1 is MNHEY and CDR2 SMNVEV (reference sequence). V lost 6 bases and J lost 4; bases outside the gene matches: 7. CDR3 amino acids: CASRPGQGQYEQYF. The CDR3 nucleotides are TGTGCCAGCAGGCCGGGACAGGGACAATACGAGCAGTACTTC.

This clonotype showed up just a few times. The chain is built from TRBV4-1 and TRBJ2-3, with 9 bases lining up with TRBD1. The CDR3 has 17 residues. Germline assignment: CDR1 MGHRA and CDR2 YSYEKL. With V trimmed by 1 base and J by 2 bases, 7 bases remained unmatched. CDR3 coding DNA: TGCGCCAGCAGCCAAGGGGCGGGACAGGGCCCCACAGATACGCAGTATTTT. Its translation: CASSQGAGQGPTDTQYF.

The CDR3 loop is CAHGEKNTEAFF. CDR3 coding DNA: TGTGCCCACGGGGAGAAGAACACTGAAGCTTTCTTT. V is TRBV28 and J is TRBJ1-1; D unclear. The CDR3 covers 12 residues. V lost 11 bases and J 1 base, leaving 11 bases between the germline ends. The germline V gene encodes CDR1 MDHEN and CDR2 SYDVKM.

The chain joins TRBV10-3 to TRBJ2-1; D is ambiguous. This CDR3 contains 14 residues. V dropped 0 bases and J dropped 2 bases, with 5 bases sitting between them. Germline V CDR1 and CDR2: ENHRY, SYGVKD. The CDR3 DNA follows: TGTGCCATCAGTGAGTCAGCCACCTACAATGAGCAGTTCTTC. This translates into CAISESATYNEQFF.

The CDR3 sequence is CASSQEVRDVSKRTQYF. CDR3 in DNA: TGCGCCAGCAGCCAAGAAGTTCGGGACGTAAGCAAGAGAACCCAGTACTTC. The chain carries TRBV4-1 and TRBJ2-7; possibly TRBD1 or TRBD2 for D (5 bases each). V lost 0 bases to trimming and J lost 10 bases, with 25 bases between them. The CDR3 covers 17 residues. Germline-derived CDR1 and CDR2 are MGHRA and YSYEKL.

The CDR3 spells CASSFMDLQATYEQYF. The CDR3 DNA reads TGTGCCAGCAGTTTTATGGACTTACAGGCGACCTACGAGCAGTACTTC. The rearrangement uses TRBV28 and TRBJ2-7; the D call may be TRBD1 or TRBD2 (5 bases each). Trimming shortened V by 3 bases and J by 2 bases, and 17 bases separated the two germline ends. CDR3 length equals 16 residues. Germline CDR1 MDHEN, CDR2 SYDVKM.

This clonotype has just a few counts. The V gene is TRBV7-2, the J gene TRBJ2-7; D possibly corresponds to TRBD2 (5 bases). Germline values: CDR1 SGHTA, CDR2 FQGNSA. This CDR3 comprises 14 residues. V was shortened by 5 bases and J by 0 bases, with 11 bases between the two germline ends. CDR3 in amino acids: CASSKDGNSYEQYF. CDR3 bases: TGTGCCAGCAGCAAGGACGGGAACTCCTACGAGCAGTACTTC. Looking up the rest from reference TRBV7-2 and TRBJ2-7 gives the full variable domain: GAGVSQSPSNKVTEKGKDVELRCDPISGHTALYWYRQSLGQGLEFLIYFQGNSAPDKSGLPSDRFSAERTGGSVSTLTIQRTQQEDSAVYLCASSKDGNSYEQYFGPGTRLTVT.

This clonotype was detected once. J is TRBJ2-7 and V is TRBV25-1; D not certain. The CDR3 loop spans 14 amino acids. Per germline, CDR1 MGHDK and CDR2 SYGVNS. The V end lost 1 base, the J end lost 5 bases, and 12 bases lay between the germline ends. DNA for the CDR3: TGTGCCAGCAGTGAATCCAGAGGCCTGAACGAGCAGTACTTC. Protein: CASSESRGLNEQYF.

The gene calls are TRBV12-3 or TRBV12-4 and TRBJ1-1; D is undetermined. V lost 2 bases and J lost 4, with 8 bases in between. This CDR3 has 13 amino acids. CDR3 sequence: CASSLLAGTEAFF. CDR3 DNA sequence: TGTGCCAGCAGTTTATTGGCGGGCACTGAAGCTTTCTTT.

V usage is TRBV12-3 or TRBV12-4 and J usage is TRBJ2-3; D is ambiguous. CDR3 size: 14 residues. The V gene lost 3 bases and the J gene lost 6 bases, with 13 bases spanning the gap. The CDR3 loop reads CASSLSLAVDTQYF. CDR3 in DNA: TGTGCCAGCAGTTTGAGTTTGGCTGTGGATACGCAGTATTTT.

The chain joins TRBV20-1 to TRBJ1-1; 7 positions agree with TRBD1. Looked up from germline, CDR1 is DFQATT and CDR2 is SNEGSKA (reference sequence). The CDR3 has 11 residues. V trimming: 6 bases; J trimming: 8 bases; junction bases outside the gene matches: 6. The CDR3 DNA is TGCAGTGCACCAGGGGGGTACGAAGCTTTCTTT. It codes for CSAPGGYEAFF.

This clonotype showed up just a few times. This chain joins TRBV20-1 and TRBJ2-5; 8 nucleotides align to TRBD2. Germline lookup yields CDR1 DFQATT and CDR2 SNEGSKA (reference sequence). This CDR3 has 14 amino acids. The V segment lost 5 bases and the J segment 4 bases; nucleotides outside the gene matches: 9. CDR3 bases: TGCAGTGCTCCCAAGCCCGGACTAGCAGAGACCCAGTACTTC. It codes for CSAPKPGLAETQYF.

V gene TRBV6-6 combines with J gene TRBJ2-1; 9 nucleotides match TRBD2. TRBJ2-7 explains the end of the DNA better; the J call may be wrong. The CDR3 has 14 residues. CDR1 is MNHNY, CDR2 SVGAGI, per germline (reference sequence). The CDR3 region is CASRFSGSGNEQYF. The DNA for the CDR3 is TGTGCCAGCAGATTTAGCGGGAGTGGGAATGAGCAGTACTTC.

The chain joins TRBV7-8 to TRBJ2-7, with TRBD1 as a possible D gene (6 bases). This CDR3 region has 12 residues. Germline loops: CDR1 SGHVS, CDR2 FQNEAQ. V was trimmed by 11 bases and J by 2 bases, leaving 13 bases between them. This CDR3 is CAVGQSPYEQYF. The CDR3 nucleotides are TGTGCCGTTGGACAGTCCCCCTACGAGCAGTACTTC.

The CDR3 DNA reads TGTGCCAGCAGCTTAGCTAGCGGGGCCGGGGAGCTGTTTTTT. Protein product: CASSLASGAGELFF. The chain combines TRBV7-2 with TRBJ2-2, with 8 bases that match TRBD2. The V segment lost 0 bases and the J segment 6 bases; nucleotides outside the gene matches: 0. The CDR3 is 14 amino acids. Germline-derived CDR1 and CDR2 are SGHTA and FQGNSA.

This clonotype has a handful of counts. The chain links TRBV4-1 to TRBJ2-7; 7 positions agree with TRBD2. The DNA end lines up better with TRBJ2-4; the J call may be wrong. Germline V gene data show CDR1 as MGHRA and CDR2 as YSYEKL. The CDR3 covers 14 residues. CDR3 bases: TGCGCCAGCAGCCAAGAAGGGAGGGCGGACATTCAGTACTTC. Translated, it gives CASSQEGRADIQYF.

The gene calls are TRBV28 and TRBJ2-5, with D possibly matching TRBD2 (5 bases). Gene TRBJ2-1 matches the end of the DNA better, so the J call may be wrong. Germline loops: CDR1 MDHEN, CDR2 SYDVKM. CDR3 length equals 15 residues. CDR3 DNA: TGTGCCAGCAGCAAGATGGACTGGAACCAAGAGACCCAGTTCTTC. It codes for CASSKMDWNQETQFF.

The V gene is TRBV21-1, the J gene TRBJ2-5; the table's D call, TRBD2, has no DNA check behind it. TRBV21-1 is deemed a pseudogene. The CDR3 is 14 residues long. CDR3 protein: CASSKEGGKAEQYF. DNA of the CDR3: TGTGCCAGCAGCAAAGAGGGCGGGAAGGCTGAGCAGTACTTC.

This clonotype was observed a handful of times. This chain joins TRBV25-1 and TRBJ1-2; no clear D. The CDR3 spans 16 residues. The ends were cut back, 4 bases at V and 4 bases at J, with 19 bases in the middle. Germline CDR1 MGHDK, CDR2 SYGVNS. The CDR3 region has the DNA TGTGCCAGCAGTGGGCAACGGTCTGGAAGCTCCTATGGCTACACCTTC. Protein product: CASSGQRSGSSYGYTF.

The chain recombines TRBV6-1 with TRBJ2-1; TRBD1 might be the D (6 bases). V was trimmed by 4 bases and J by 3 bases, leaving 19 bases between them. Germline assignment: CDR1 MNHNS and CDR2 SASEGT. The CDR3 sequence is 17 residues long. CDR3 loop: CASSAGTGSILYNEQFF. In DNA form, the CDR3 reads TGTGCCAGCAGTGCCGGTACAGGGTCGATCCTCTACAATGAGCAGTTCTTC.

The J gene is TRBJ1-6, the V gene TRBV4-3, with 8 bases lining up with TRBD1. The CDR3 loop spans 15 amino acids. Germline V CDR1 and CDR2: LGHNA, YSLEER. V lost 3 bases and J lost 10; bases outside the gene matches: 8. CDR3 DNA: TGCGCCAGCAGCCAGACCGGGACAGGAGGGTCACCCCTCCACTTT. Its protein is CASSQTGTGGSPLHF.

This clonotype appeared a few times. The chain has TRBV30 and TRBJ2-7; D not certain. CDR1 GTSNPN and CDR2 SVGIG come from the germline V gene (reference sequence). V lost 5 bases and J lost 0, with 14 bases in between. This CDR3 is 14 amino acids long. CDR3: CAWQSRYLSYEQYF. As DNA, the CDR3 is TGTGCCTGGCAAAGCCGGTACCTCTCCTACGAGCAGTACTTC.